The sequence of this TCR beta chain was determined in a study of blood T cells in healthy people across ages. A J-beta primer mix and a sample-barcoded 5' primer were used in a second PCR of about 7 to 12 cycles. With 12 random nucleotides, a template-switch adaptor tagged each individual cDNA molecule. MiXCR, run by TCRdb on the 5' RACE reads, gives a single entry per CDR3 protein. The data show 750,000 to 850,000 distinct CDR3 sequences, 20% to 25% seen once. This clonotype was observed a handful of times. The CDR3 is 16 residues long. V was pared by 3 bases and J by 9 bases, with 9 bases of the junction left unmatched. Germline CDR1 reads SGHRS; CDR2 reads YFSETQ. The same data also contributed to another study, on T cells of mothers and their children. That paper adds: Each mother yielded more than 9.5 million TCR beta CDR3 reads. Each child yielded approximately 3 million reads. Compared with unrelated pairs, related mother-child pairs had slightly higher, non-significant overlap.

Sample: blood. This sequence originates from a boy aged 10-17 years in good health. V is TRBV5-1 and J is TRBJ2-1; 13 positions agree with TRBD2. Here the CDR3 DNA reads TGCGCCAGCAGCTCCAGACTAGCGGGGGGCATTGGTGAGCAGTTCTTC. It encodes CASSSRLAGGIGEQFF.